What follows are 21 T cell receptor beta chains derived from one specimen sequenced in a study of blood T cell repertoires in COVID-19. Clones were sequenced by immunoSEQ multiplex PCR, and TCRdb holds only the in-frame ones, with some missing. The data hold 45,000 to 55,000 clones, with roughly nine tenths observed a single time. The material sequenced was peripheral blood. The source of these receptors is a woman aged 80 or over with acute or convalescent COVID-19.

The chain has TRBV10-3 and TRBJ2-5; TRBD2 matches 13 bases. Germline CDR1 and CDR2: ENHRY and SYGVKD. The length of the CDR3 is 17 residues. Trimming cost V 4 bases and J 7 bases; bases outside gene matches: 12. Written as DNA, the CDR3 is TGTGCCATCAGTGCTCGGACTAGCGGGGGCATCGGAGGGACCCAGTACTTC. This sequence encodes CAISARTSGGIGGTQYF.

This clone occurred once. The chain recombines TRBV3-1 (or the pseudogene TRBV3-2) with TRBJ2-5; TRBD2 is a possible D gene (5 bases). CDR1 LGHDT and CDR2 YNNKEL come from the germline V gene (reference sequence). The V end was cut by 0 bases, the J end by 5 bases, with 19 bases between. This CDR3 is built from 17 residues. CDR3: CASSQEGPAVPSETQYF. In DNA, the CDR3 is TGTGCCAGCAGCCAAGAAGGGCCAGCGGTCCCGTCTGAGACCCAGTACTTC.

The CDR3 here is CASSPDSNEQFF. The CDR3 nucleotides are TGTGCCAGCAGTCCAGACAGCAATGAGCAGTTCTTC. The chain combines TRBV12-3 or TRBV12-4 with TRBJ2-1; tentative D call: TRBD1 (5 bases). The CDR3 extends over 12 amino acids. V was shortened by 5 bases and J by 6 bases, with 8 bases between the two germline ends.

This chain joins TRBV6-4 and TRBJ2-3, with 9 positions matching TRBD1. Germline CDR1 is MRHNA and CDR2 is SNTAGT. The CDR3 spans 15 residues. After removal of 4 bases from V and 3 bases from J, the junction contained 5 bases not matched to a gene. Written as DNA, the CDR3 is TGTGCCAGCAGTGTTTTTGGACAGGGGACAGATACGCAGTATTTT. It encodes CASSVFGQGTDTQYF.

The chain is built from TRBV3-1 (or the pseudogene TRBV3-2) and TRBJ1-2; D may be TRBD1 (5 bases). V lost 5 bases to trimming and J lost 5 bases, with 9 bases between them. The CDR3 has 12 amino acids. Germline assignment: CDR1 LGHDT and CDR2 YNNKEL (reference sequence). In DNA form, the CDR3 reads TGTGCCAGCAGCACTGGGGGGTATGGCTACACCTTC. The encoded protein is CASSTGGYGYTF.

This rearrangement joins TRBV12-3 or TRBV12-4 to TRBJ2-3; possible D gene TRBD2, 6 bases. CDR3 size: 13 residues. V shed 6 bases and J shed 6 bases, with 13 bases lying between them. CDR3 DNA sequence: TGTGCCAGCAGAGAGACTAGTGGGGATACGCAGTATTTT. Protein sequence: CASRETSGDTQYF.

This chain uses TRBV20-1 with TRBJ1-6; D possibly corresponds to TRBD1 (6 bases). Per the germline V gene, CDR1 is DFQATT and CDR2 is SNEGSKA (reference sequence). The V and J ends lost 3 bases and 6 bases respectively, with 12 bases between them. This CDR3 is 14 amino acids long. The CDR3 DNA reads TGCAGTGCTAGTCGGACAGTCCCTAATTCACCCCTCCACTTT. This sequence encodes CSASRTVPNSPLHF.

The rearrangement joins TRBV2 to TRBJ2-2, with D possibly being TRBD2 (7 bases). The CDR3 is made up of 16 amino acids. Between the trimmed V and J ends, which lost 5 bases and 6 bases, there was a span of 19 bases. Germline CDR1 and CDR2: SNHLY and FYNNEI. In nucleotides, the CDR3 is TGTGCCAGCAGTCCAACCCGGGGGGCCGCTGCCGGGGAGCTGTTTTTT. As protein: CASSPTRGAAAGELFF.

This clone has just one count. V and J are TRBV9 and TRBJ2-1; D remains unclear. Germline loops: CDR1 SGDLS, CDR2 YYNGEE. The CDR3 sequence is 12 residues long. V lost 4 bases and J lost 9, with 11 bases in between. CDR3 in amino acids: CASSPTIAEQFF. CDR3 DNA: TGTGCCAGCAGCCCCACTATTGCTGAGCAGTTCTTC. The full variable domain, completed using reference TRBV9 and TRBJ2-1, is DSGVTQTPKHLITATGQRVTLRCSPRSGDLSVYWYQQSLDQGLQFLIQYYNGEERAKGNILERFSAQQFPDLHSELNLSSLELGDSALYFCASSPTIAEQFFGPGTRLTVL.

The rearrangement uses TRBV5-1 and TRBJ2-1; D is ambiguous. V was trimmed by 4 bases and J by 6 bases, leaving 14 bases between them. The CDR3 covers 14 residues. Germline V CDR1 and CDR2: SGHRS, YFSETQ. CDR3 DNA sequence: TGCGCCAGCAGCCCCCGCGTAGCCCGCAATGAGCAGTTCTTC. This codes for CASSPRVARNEQFF.

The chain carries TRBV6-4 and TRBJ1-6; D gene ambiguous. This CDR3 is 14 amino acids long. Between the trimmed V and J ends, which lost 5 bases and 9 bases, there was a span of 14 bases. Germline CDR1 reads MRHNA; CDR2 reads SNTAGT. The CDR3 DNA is TGTGCCAGCAGTACTGCGGGAATCGGTTCACCCCTCCACTTT. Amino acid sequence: CASSTAGIGSPLHF.

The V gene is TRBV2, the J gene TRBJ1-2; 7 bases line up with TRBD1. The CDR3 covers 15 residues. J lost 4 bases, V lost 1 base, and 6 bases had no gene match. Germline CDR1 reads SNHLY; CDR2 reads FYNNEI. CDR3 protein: CASSEEGTDPYGYTF. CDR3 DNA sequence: TGTGCCAGCAGTGAAGAGGGGACAGACCCCTATGGCTACACCTTC.

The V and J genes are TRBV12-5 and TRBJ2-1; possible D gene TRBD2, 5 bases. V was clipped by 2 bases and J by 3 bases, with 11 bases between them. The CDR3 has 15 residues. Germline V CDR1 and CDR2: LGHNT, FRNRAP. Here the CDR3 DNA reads TGTGCTAGTGGTTTGTCTCCCGGGATCTACAATGAGCAGTTCTTC. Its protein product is CASGLSPGIYNEQFF. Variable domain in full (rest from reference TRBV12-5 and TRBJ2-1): DARVTQTPRHKVTEMGQEVTMRCQPILGHNTVFWYRQTMMQGLELLAYFRNRAPLDDSGMPKDRFSAEMPDATLATLKIQPSEPRDSAVYFCASGLSPGIYNEQFFGPGTRLTVL.

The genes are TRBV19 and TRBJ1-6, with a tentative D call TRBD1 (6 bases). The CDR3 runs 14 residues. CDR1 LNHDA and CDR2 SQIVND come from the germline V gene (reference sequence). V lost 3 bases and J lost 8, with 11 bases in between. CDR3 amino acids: CASSITGRYSPLHF. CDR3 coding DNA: TGTGCCAGTAGTATTACAGGGCGGTATTCACCCCTCCACTTT.

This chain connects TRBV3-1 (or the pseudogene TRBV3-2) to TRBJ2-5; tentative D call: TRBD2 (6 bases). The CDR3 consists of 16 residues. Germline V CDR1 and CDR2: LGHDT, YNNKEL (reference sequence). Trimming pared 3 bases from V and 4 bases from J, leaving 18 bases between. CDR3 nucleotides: TGTGCCAGCAGCCAGGGGGGTGACCCCCGCGGAGAGACCCAGTACTTC. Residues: CASSQGGDPRGETQYF.

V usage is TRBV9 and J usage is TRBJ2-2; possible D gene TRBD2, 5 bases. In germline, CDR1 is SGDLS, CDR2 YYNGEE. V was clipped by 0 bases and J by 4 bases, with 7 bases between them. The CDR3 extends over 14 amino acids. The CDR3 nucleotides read TGTGCCAGCAGCGTAGACGGGATCACCGGGGAGCTGTTTTTT. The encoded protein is CASSVDGITGELFF.

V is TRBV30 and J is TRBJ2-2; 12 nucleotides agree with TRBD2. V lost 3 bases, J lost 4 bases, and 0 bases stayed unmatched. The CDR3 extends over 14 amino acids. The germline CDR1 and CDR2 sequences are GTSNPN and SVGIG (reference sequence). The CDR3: CAWRLAGGTGELFF. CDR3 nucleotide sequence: TGTGCCTGGAGACTAGCGGGGGGCACCGGGGAGCTGTTTTTT.

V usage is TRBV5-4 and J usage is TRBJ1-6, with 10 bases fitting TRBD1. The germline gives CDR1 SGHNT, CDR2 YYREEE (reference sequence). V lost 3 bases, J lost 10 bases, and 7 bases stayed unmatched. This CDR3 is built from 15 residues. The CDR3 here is CASSYGGTGESPLHF. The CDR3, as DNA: TGTGCCAGCAGCTATGGTGGGACAGGGGAATCACCCCTCCACTTT.

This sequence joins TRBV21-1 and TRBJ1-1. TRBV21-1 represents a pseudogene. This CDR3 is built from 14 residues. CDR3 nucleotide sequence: TGTGCCAGCAGCAAAGCTCCTATGAACACTGAAGCTTTCTTT. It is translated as CASSKAPMNTEAFF.

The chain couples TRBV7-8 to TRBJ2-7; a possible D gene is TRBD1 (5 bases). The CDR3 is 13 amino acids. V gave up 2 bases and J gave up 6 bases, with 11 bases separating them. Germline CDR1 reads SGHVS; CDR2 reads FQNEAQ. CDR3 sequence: CASSLTDSREQYV. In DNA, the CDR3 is TGTGCCAGCAGCTTAACAGACAGTCGCGAGCAGTACGTC.

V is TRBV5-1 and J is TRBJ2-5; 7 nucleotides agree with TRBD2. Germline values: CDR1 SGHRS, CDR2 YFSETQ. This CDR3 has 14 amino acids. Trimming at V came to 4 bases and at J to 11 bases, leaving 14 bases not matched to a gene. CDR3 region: CASSPGLRQRGQYF. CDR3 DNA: TGCGCCAGCAGCCCGGGACTACGCCAAAGGGGTCAGTACTTC.